The clone carrying this T cell receptor (beta chain) was found a few times. Its antigen remains unidentified. This specimen belongs to a study of human T cells and chemical hapten exposure. Across the whole study: Patients had diphenylcyclopropenone applied to the scalp weekly throughout the approximately 25-week study. Patch tests applied 0.01% DPC to the upper back and were scored after 6 days.

Study-wide results and caveats: While controls formed fewer of them, expanded TCRs formed significantly more large CDR3 similarity clusters.

The study's library attached unique molecular identifiers to single cDNA molecules. TCRdb called the RACE reads again in MiXCR, with one record for every CDR3 protein. The table has about 380,000 distinct CDR3 sequences, around 6% seen once. Time point here: patch test 2, 6 weeks after DPC sensitization. Treatment meaning: therapeutic diphenylcyclopropenone sensitization with weekly scalp DPC. The sample in question was whole blood, obtained in connection with sensitization to the hapten diphenylcyclopropenone (DPC). The receptor was derived from a woman under 30 with alopecia areata. Some clones in this sample may be carry-over from other donors' samples.

This CDR3 is CSARDIQRGRGTDTQYF. The CDR3 DNA is TGCAGTGCTAGAGATATACAGCGGGGGCGGGGCACAGATACGCAGTATTTT. The chain recombines TRBV20-1 with TRBJ2-3, with 8 positions matching TRBD2. From germline, CDR1 is DFQATT and CDR2 SNEGSKA (reference sequence). This CDR3 region has 17 residues. V shed 0 bases, J shed 1 base, and the junction held 9 bases outside the gene matches.